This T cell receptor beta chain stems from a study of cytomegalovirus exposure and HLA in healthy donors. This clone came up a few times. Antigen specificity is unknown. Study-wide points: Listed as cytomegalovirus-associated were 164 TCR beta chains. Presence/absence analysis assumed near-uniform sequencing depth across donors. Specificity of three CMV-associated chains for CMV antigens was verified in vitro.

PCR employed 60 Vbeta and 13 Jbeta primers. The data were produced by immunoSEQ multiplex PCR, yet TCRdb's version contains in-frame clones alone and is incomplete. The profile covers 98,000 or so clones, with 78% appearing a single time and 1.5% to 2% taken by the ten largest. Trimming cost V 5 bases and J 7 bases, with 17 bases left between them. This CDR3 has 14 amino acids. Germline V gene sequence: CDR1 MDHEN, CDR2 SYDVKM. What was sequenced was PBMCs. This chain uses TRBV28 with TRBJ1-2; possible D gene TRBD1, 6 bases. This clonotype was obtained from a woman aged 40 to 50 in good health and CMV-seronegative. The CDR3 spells CASSPHRQVSGYTF. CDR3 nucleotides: TGTGCCAGCAGTCCCCACCGACAGGTTTCTGGCTACACCTTC.